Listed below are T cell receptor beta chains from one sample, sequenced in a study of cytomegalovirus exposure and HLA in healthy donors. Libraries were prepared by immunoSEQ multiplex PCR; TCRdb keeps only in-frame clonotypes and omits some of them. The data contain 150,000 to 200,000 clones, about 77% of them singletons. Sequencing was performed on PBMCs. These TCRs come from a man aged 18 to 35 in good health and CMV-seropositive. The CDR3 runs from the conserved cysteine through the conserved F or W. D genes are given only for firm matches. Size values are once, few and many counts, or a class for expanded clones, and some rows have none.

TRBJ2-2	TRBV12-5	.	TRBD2	TGTGCTAGTGGTTTGTCAGCGGGATTCCCCCACGGGGAGCTGTTTTTT	CASGLSAGFPHGELFF
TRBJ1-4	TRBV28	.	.	TGTGCCAGCAGTCCCGGACAAGAACGAGAAAAACTGTTTTTT	CASSPGQEREKLFF
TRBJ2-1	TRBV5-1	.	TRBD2	TGCGCCAGCAGCCCGGGACTAGTGGGGGGGTATGAGCAGTTCTTC	CASSPGLVGGYEQFF
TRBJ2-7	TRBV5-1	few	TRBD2	TGCGCCAGCAGCTGGACTAGCGGTTCTACCTACGAGCAGTACTTC	CASSWTSGSTYEQYF
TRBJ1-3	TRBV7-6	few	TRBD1	TGTGCCAGCAGCTTGAAGGGGACAGGGGAAGTAGCTGGAAACACCATATATTTT	CASSLKGTGEVAGNTIYF
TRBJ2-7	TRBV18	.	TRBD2	TGTGCCAGCTCACCGACTAGCGGGATCTACGAGCAGTACTTC	CASSPTSGIYEQYF
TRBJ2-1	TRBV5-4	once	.	TGTGCCAGCAGCTTGGGTCTCGAGAGCTCCTACAATGAGCAGTTCTTC	CASSLGLESSYNEQFF
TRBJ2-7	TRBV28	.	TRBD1	TGTGCCAGCAGTTTTATTCGGCTGGACAGGACCTACGAGCAGTACTTC	CASSFIRLDRTYEQYF
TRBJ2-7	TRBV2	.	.	TGTGCCAGCAGTGAAGGTGCAGGGTGGGATTACGAGCAGTACTTC	CASSEGAGWDYEQYF
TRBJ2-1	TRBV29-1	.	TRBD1	TGCAGCGGGGACATTCCGGGACAGGGGGCCTACAATGAGCAGTTCTTC	CSGDIPGQGAYNEQFF
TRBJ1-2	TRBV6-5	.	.	TGTGCCAGCACCCGAGACAGGCGAGACCTGTATGGCTACACCTTC	CASTRDRRDLYGYTF